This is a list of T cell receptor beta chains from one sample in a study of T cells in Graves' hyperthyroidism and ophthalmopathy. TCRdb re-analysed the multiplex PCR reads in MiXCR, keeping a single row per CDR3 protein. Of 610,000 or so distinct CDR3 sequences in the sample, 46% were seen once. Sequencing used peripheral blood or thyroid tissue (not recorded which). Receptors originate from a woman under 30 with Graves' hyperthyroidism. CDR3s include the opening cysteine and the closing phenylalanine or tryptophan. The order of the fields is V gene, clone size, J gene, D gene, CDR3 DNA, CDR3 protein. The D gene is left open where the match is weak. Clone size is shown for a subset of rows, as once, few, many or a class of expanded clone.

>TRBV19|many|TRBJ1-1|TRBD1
TGTGCCAGTAGTATGGACAGGGGAGGGTTGAACACTGAAGCTTTCTTT
CASSMDRGGLNTEAFF
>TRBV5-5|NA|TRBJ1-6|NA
TGTGCCAGCAGCCAAGATACGGGGGCGGCCCGTCTGAATTCACCCCTCCACTTT
CASSQDTGAARLNSPLHF
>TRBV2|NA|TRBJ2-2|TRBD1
TGTGCCAGCAGTGCTCTAGGACAGGCTGCGTTGGGCACCGGGGAGCTGTTTTTT
CASSALGQAALGTGELFF
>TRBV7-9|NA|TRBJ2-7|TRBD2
TGTGCCAGCGAATCGAGTGCGGGACTAGCGGGCGGGGAGCAGTACTTC
CASESSAGLAGGEQYF
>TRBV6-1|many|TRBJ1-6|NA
TGTGCCAGCAGTGGCCCGGGGAGCTCCTATAATTCACCCCTCCACTTT
CASSGPGSSYNSPLHF
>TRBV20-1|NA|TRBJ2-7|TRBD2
TGCAGTGCGGGACTAGCGGGAGAAAGTGCTACCTACGAGCAGTACTTC
CSAGLAGESATYEQYF
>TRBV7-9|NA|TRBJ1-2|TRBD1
TGTGCCAGCAGCCAGATGACAGGGTGGGGCTACACCTTC
CASSQMTGWGYTF
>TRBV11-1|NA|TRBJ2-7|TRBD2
TGTGCCAGCAGCTTAGGCGGGGGATCGTCCAATGAGCAGTACTTC
CASSLGGGSSNEQYF
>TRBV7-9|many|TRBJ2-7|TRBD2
TGTGCCAGCGTCCCACTAGCGGATACCTACGAGCAGTACTTC
CASVPLADTYEQYF
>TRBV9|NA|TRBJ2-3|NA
TGTGCTACCGTAGCGTGGGAGCCCACAGATACGCAGTATTTT
CATVAWEPTDTQYF
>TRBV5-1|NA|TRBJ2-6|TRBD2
TGCGCCAGCAGCTTGGCCGGGACTAGCGGGATGACTTTC
CASSLAGTSGMTF
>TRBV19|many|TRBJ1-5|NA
TGTGCCAGTAGTATGGCAGGGATTGGGAGCAATCAGCCCCAGCATTTT
CASSMAGIGSNQPQHF
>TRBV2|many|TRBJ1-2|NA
TGTGCCAGCAGTGAAGCTCCAGGGGAGTATGGCTACACCTTC
CASSEAPGEYGYTF
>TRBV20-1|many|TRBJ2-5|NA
TGCAGTGCTAGTTCCGAAGAAGAGACCCAGTACTTC
CSASSEEETQYF
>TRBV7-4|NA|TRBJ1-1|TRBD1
TGTGCCAGCAGCTTGGCAGGGGGCAGGAACACTGAAGCTTTCTTT
CASSLAGGRNTEAFF
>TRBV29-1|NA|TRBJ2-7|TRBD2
TGCAGCGTTGCTCGGCTAGCGGGGTTCTACGAGCAGTACTTC
CSVARLAGFYEQYF
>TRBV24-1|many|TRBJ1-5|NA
TGTGCCACCGAGCGGGGGGGAGGCAATCAGCCCCAGCATTTT
CATERGGGNQPQHF
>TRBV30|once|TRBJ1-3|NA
TGTGCCTGGGAACGGGACATGGGAAACACCATATATTTT
CAWERDMGNTIYF
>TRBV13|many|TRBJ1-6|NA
TGTGCCAGCAGCTTAGAAGGACAGATCAATTCACCCCTCCACTTT
CASSLEGQINSPLHF
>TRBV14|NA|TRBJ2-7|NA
TGTGCCAGCAGCCCCGAATGGAGCTCCTACGAGCAGTACTTC
CASSPEWSSYEQYF
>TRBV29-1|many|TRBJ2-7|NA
TGCAGCGTTGAAAAACTCCCCTACGAGCAGTACTTC
CSVEKLPYEQYF
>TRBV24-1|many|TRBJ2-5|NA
TGTGCCACCAGTGATGACAGCCCTACGGGAGAGACCCAGTACTTC
CATSDDSPTGETQYF
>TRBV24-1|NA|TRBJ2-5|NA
TGTGCCACCAGTGAAACCTGGACAGGGAGGGGGCAAGAGACCCAGTACTTC
CATSETWTGRGQETQYF
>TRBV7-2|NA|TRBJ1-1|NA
TGTGCCAGCAGCTTAGATGAAGGTAGTGAAGCTTTCTTT
CASSLDEGSEAFF
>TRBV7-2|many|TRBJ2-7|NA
TGTGCCAGCAGCGCCGACTACACTAGATACGAGCAGTACTTC
CASSADYTRYEQYF
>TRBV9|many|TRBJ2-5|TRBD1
TGTGCCAGCAGCGTAAGACAGGGGACTTTCCAAGAGACCCAGTACTTC
CASSVRQGTFQETQYF
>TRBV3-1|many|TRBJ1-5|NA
TGTGCCAGCAGCCCACAAGTTAGCAATCAGCCCCAGCATTTT
CASSPQVSNQPQHF
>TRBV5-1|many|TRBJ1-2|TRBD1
TGCGCCAGCAGCACCAACTTTCGGGACAGGGAGTACTATGGCTACACCTTC
CASSTNFRDREYYGYTF
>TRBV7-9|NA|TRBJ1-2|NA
TGTGCCAGCAGGGGCGACGGAAACTATGGCTACACCTTC
CASRGDGNYGYTF
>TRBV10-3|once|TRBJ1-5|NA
TGTACCTTCAGGGGTCGAAGCAATCAGCCCCAGCATTTT
CTFRGRSNQPQHF
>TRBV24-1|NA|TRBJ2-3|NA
TGTGCCACCAGTGAAGTTGGCGTTGCAGATACGCAGTATTTT
CATSEVGVADTQYF
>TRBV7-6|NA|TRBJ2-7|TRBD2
TGTGCCAGCAGTTCCGGGAGGACCTCCTACGAGCAGTACTTC
CASSSGRTSYEQYF
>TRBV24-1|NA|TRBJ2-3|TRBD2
TGTGCCACCAGTGCTAAAGGGACTAGCGCTAGCACAGATACGCAGTATTTT
CATSAKGTSASTDTQYF
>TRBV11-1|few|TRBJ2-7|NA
TGTGCCAGCAGCCCGGACCTCCCCCGAATCTACGAGCAGTACTTC
CASSPDLPRIYEQYF
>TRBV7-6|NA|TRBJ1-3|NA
TGTGCCAGCAGCCCGTCCGGGACCTGGTGTTACACCATATATTTT
CASSPSGTWCYTIYF
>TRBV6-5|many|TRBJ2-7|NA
TGTGCCAGCACCCGAGACGGAATGGACTACGAGCAGTACTTC
CASTRDGMDYEQYF
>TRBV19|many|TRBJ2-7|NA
TGTGCCAGTAGTATAGGCCGAAGCTCCTACGAGCAGTACTTC
CASSIGRSSYEQYF
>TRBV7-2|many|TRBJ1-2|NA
TGTGCCAGCAGCTTAGCGATGGGGGGGTGGCCTGACGGCTACACCTTC
CASSLAMGGWPDGYTF
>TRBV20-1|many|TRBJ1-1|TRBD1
TGCAGTGCTGGACAGGGGGCCACTGAAGCTTTCTTT
CSAGQGATEAFF
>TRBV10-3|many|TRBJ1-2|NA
TGTGCCATCAGTGAGGAAGCTAACTATGGCTACACCTTC
CAISEEANYGYTF
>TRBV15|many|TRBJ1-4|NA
TGTGCCACCAGCAGAGTATCCCCCGGGGGATGGGATGAAAAACTGTTTTTT
CATSRVSPGGWDEKLFF
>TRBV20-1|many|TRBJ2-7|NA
TGCAGTGGAGGAAGTTCCTACGAGCAGTACTTC
CSGGSSYEQYF
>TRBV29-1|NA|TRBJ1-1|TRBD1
TGCAGCGTAACCCCGACAGGGGCGAACACTGAAGCTTTCTTT
CSVTPTGANTEAFF
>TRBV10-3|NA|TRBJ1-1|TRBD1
TGTGCCACGGGACAGGGAGACTATGGCACTGAAGCTTTCTTT
CATGQGDYGTEAFF
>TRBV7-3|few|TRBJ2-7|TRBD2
TGCGCCAGCAGCCACGGACTAGCGGGAGGGACCTACGAGCAGTACTTC
CASSHGLAGGTYEQYF
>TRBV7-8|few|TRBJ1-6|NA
TGTGCCAGCAGTGCTCGTGGACAGAATAATTCACCCCTCCACTTT
CASSARGQNNSPLHF
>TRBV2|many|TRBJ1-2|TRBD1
TGTGCCAGCATCCCGGACAGGGGGCTCTACACCTTC
CASIPDRGLYTF
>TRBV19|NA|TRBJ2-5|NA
TGTGCCAGTTCCGGGCCCCAAGGGGAGACCCAGTACTTC
CASSGPQGETQYF
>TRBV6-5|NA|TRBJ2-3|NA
TGTGCCAGCAGACCACTAGGTCCCACAGATACGCAGTATTTT
CASRPLGPTDTQYF
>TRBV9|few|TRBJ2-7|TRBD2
TGTGCCAGCAGCGTAGAGGCGGGACTAAGCGAAGGGGAGCAGTACTTC
CASSVEAGLSEGEQYF
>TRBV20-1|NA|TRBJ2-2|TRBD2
TGCAGTGCTCCAGGACCAGCGGGGGGACTTGGGGGGGAGCTGTTTTTT
CSAPGPAGGLGGELFF
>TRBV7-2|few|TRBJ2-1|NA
TGTGCCAGCAGCCGACCCTACAATGAGCAGTTCTTC
CASSRPYNEQFF
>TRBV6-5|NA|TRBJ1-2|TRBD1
TGTGCCAGCAGCCGAACCGGGACAGGACTGGGCTACACCTTC
CASSRTGTGLGYTF
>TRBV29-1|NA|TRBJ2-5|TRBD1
TGCAGCAGTAGGGACAGGGAAGTGGTAGAGACCCAGTACTTC
CSSRDREVVETQYF
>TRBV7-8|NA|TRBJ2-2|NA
TGTGCCATTTCATTAGGAGCCGGGGAGCTGTTTTTT
CAISLGAGELFF